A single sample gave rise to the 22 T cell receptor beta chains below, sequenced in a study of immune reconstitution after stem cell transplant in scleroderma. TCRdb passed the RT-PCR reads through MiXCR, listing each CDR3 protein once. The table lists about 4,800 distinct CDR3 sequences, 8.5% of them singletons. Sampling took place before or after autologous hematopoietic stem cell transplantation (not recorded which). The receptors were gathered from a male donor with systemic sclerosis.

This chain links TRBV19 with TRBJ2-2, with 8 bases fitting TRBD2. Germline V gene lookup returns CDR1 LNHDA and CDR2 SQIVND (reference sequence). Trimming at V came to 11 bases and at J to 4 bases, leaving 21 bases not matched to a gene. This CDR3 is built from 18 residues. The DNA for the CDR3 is TGTGCCTCGGGAACTTGGGCGGGAGGAGGAGACTTCACCGGGGAGCTGTTTTTT. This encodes CASGTWAGGGDFTGELFF.

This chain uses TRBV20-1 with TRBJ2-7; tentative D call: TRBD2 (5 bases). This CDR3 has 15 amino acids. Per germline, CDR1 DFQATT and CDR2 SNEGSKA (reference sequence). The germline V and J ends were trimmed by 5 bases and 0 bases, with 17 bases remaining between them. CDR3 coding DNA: TGCAGTGCTCACCCGGACTTCCCGAGCTCCTACGAGCAGTACTTC. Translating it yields CSAHPDFPSSYEQYF.

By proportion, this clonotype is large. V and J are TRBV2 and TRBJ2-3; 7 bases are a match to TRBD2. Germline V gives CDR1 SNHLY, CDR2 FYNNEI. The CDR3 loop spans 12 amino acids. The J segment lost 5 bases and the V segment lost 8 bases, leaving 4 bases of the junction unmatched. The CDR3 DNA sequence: TGTGCCAGCGGACTAGATCTAGATACGCAGTATTTT. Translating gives CASGLDLDTQYF.

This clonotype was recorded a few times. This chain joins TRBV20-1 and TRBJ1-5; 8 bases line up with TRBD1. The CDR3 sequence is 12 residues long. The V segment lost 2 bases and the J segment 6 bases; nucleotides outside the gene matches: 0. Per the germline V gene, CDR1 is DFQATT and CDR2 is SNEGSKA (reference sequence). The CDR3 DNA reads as TGCAGTGCTAGAACAGGGGGTCAGCCCCAGCATTTT. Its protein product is CSARTGGQPQHF.

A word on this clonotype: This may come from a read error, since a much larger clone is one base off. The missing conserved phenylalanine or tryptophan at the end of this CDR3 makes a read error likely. CDR3 sequence (DNA): TGCAGCGTTGGACAATGGAACTATGGCTACACCCTC. Its protein product is CSVGQWNYGYTL. The chain joins TRBV29-1 to TRBJ1-2; D gene unclear. The V and J ends lost 4 bases and 2 bases respectively, with 8 bases between them. The CDR3 runs 12 residues. The germline gives CDR1 SQVTM, CDR2 ANQGSEA.

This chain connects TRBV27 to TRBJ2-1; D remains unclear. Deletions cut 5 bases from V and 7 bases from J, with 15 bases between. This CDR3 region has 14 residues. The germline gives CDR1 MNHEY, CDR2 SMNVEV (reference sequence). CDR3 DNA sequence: TGTGCCAGCAGTGCGTCCGGACCGGATAATGAGCAGTTCTTC. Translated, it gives CASSASGPDNEQFF.

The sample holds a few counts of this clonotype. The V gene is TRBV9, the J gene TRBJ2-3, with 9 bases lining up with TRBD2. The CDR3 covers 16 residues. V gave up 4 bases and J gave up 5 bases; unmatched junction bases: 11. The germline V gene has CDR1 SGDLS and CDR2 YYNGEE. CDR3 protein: CASSRTGTSMQDTQYF. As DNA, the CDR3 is TGTGCCAGCAGCAGAACCGGGACTAGCATGCAAGATACGCAGTATTTT.

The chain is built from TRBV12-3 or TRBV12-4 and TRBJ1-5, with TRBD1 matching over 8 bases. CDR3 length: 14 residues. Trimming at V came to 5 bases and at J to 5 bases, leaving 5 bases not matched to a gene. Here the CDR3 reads CASSPTGGDQPQHF. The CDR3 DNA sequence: TGTGCCAGCAGTCCAACAGGGGGTGATCAGCCCCAGCATTTT.

The CDR3 sequence: CASSLGGYGYTF. As DNA, the CDR3 is TGTGCCAGCAGTTTAGGAGGATATGGCTACACCTTC. The chain joins TRBV28 to TRBJ1-2; no definite D call. There are 12 residues in the CDR3. Looked up from germline, CDR1 is MDHEN and CDR2 is SYDVKM. Trimming removed 2 bases at V and 5 bases at J, with 6 bases between.

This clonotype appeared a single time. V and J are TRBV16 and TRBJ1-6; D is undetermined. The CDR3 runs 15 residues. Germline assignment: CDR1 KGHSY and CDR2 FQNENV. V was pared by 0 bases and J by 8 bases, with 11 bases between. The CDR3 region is CASSQSGGPDSPLHF. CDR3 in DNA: TGTGCCAGCAGCCAATCGGGAGGACCTGATTCACCCCTCCACTTT. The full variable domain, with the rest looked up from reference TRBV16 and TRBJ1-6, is GEEVAQTPKHLVRGEGQKAKLYCAPIKGHSYVFWYQQVLKNEFKFLISFQNENVFDETGMPKERFSAKCLPNSPCSLEIQATKLEDSAVYFCASSQSGGPDSPLHFGNGTRLTVT.

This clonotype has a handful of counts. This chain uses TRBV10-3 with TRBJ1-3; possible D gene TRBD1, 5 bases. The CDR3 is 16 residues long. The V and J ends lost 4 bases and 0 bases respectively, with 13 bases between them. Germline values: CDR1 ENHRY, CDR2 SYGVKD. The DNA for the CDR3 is TGTGCCATCAGTGGCGACAGCCCGAGCTCTGGAAACACCATATATTTT. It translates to CAISGDSPSSGNTIYF.

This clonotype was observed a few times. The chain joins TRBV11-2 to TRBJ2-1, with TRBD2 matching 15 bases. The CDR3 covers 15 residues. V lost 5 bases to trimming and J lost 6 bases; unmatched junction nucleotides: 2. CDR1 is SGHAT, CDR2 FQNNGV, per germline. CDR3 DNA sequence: TGTGCCAGCAGCGCGGGACTAGCGGGAGGCAATGAGCAGTTCTTC. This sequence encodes CASSAGLAGGNEQFF.

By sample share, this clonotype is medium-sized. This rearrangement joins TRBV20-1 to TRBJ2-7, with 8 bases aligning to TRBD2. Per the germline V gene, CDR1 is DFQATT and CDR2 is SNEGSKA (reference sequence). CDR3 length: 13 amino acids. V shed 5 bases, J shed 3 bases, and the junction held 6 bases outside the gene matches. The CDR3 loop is CSALPSGYYEQYF. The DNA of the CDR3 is TGCAGTGCTCTTCCTAGCGGGTACTACGAGCAGTACTTC.

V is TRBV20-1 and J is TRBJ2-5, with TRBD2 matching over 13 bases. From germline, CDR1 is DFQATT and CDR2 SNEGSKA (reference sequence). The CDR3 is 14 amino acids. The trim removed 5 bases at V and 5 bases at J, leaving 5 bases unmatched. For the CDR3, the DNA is TGCAGTGCTCCTGGGACTAGCGGGACTGAGACCCAGTACTTC. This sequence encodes CSAPGTSGTETQYF.

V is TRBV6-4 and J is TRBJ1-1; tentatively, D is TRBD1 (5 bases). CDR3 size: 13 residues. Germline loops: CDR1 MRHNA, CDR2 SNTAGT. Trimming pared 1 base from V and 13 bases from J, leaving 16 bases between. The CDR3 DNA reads TGTGCCAGCAGTGACTTAACCGGGACGGTTCTTTTCTTT. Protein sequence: CASSDLTGTVLFF.

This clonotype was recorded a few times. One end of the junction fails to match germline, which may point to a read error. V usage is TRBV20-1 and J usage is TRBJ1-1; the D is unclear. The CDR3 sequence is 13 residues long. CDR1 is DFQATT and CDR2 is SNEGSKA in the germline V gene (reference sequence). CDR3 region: CSARGLEDPEAFF. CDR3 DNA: TGCAGTGCTAGAGGGCTTGAGGACCCTGAGGCTTTCTTT.

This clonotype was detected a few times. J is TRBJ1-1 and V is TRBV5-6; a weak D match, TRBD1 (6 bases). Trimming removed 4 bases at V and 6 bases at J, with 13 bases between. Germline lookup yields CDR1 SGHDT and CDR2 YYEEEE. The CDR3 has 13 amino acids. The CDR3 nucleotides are TGTGCCAGCAGCCGTCAGGGGCGGGCTGAAGCTTTCTTT. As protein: CASSRQGRAEAFF.

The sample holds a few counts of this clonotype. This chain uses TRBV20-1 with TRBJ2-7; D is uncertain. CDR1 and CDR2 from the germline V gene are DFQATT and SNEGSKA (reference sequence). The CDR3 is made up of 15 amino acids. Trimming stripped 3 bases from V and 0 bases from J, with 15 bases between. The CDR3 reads CSASGGWRSSYEQYF. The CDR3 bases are TGCAGTGCTAGTGGTGGCTGGCGGAGCTCCTACGAGCAGTACTTC.

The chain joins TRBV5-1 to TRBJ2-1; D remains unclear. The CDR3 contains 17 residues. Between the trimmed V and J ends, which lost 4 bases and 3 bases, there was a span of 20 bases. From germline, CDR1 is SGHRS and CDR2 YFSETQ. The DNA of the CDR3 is TGCGCCAGCAGCCCCGGAGTCTCCGCCCATGACTACAATGAGCAGTTCTTC. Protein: CASSPGVSAHDYNEQFF.

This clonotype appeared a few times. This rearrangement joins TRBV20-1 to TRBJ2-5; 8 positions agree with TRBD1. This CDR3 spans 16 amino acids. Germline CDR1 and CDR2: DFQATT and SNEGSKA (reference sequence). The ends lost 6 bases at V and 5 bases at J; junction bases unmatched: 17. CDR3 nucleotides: TGCAGTGCAGCAAAGGGGAGGACAGGGTACGGGGAGACCCAGTACTTC. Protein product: CSAAKGRTGYGETQYF.

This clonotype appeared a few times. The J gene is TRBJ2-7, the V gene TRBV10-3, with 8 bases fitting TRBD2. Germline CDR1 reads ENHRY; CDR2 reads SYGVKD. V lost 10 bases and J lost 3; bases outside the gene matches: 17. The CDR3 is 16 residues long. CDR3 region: CATTERGGLVGYEQYF. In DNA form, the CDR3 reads TGTGCCACGACGGAGAGAGGGGGACTAGTTGGCTACGAGCAGTACTTC.

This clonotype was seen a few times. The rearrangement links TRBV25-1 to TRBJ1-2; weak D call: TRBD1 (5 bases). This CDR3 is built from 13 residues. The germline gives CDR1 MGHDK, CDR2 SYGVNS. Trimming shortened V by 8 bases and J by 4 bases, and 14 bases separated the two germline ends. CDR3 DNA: TGTGCCAGCGAAGGAGGGGCCTTCTATGGCTACACCTTC. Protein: CASEGGAFYGYTF.